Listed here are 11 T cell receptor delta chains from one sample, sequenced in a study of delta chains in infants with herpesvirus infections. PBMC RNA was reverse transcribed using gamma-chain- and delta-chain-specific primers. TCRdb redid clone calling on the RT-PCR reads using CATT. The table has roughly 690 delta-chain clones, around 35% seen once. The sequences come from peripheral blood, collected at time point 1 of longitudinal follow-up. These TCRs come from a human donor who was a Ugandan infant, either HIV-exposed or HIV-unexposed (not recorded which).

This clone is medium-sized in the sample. The DNA for the CDR3 is TGTGCCTTTAGATCCTACCCGGGGGATACCTCCCCCGATAAACTCATCTTT. This translates into CAFRSYPGDTSPDKLIF. The chain carries TRDV3 and TRDJ1; 9 bases agree with TRDD3. Trimming took 0 bases from V and 3 from J; bases not matched to a gene: 14. The germline CDR1 and CDR2 sequences are TVYSNPD and GDNSRS (reference sequence). This CDR3 region has 17 residues.

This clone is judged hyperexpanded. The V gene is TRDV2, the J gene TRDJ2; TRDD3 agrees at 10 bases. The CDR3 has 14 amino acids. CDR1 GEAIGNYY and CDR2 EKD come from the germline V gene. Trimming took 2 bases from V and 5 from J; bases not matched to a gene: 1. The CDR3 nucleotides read TGTGCCTGTGACATACTGGGGGATACAGCACAACTCTTCTTT. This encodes CACDILGDTAQLFF.

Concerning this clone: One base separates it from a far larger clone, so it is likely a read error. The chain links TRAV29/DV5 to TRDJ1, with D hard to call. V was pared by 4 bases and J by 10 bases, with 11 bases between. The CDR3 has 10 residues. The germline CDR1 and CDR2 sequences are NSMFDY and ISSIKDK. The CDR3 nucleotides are TGTGCAGCAGTCACTCCAGGACTCATCTTT. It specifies CAAVTPGLIF.

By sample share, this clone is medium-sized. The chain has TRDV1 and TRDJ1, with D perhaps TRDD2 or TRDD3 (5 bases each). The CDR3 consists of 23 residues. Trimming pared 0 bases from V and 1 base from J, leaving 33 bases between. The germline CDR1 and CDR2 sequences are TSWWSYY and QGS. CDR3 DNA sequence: TGTGCTCTTGGGGAACTAGTTTTCCCCGATTTCCTGGTGGGGACAAAGGGCACCGATAAACTCATCTTT. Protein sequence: CALGELVFPDFLVGTKGTDKLIF.

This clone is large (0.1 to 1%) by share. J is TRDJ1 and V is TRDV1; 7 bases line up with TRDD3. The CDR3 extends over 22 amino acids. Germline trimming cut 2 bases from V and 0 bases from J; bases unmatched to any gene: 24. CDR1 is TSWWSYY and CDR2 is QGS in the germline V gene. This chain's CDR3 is CALGEFIRGILEAGLYTDKLIF. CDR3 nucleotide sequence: TGTGCTCTTGGGGAATTTATCCGGGGGATTTTGGAGGCCGGCCTCTACACCGATAAACTCATCTTT.

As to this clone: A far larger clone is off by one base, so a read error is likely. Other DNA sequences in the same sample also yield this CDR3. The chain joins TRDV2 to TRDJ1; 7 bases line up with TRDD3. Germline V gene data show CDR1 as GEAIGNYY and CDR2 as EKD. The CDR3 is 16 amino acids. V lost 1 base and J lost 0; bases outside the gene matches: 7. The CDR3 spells CACDTLVLGDTDKLIF. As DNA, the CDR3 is TGTGCCTGTGACACTCTTGTGCTGGGGGACACCGATAAACTCATCTTT.

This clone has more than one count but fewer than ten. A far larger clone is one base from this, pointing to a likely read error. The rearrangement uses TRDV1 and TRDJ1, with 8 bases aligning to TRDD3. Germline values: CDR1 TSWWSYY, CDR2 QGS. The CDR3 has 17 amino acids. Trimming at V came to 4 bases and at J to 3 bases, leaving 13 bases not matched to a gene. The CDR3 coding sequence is TGTGCTCTTGGGGGACTTCCTCGAGGGATACGCGCCGATAAACTCATCTTT. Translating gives CALGGLPRGIRADKLIF.

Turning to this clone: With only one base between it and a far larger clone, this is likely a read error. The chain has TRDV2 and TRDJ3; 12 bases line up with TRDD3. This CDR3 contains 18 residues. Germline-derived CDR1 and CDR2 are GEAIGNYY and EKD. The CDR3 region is CACDTVLGDTWETRQMFF. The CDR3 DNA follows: TGTGCCTGTGACACCGTACTGGGGGATACCTGGGAGACCCGACAGATGTTTTTC.

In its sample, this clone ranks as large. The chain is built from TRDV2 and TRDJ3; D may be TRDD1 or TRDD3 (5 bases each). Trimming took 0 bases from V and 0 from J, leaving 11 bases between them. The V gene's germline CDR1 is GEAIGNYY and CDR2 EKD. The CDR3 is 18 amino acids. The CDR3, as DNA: TGTGCCTGTGACACCATAGTGGGGAGCTCCTGGGACACCCGACAGATGTTTTTC. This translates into CACDTIVGSSWDTRQMFF.

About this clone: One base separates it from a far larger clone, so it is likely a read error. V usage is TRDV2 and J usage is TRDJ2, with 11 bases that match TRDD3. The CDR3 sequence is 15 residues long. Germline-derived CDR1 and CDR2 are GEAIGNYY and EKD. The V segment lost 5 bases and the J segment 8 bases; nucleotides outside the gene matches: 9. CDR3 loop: CACGGLGDTSAQLFF. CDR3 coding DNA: TGTGCCTGTGGCGGCCTGGGGGATACTTCGGCACAACTCTTCTTT.

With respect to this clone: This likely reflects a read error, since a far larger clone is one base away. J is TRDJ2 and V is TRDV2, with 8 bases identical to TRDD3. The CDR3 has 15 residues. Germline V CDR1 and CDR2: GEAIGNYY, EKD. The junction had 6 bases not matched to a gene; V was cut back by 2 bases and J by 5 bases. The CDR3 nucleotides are TGTGCCTGTGACAGACTGGGGGGTTTAACAGCACAACTCTTCTTT. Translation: CACDRLGGLTAQLFF.